The entry below gives a single T cell receptor beta chain sequence along with its context. Antigen specificity is unknown. These data come from a study of T-cell memory formation after mild COVID-19. Study-wide results and caveats: Pre-infection memory harbored some responding clones, suggesting cross-reactive memory joined. Contracting CD4+ clones lay largely in CM and EM, with CD8+ ones residing in EMRA.

This CDR3 region has 15 residues. V trimming: 6 bases; J trimming: 5 bases; junction bases outside the gene matches: 8. Using constant-segment primers, 5'RACE produced TCR alpha and TCR beta cDNA libraries carrying sample barcodes and UMIs. One entry per CDR3 protein results from TCRdb running MiXCR on the 5' RACE reads. The table lists 450,000 to 650,000 distinct CDR3 sequences, roughly 20% of them singletons, with approximately 8.4% in the top ten. This TCR was recovered from an adult woman who had mild COVID-19 (a few samples of this study predate the infection). Cell type and time point are not known. Sequences were obtained from PBMCs or a T cell subset sorted from them (not recorded which). The V call is TRBV12-3 or TRBV12-4, the J call TRBJ2-5; the match to TRBD1 covers 11 bases. The CDR3 reads CASRPMGQGGETQYF. The CDR3 nucleotides are TGTGCCAGCAGACCAATGGGACAGGGGGGCGAGACCCAGTACTTC.